This entry features one T cell receptor beta chain sequence. It was with 60 Vbeta and 13 Jbeta primers that the PCR ran. The data were produced by immunoSEQ multiplex PCR, yet TCRdb's version contains in-frame clones alone and is incomplete. This table has over 100,000 clones, approximately 80% appearing once. This sample stems from a study of cytomegalovirus exposure and HLA in healthy donors. Germline CDR1 reads SGHRS; CDR2 reads YFSETQ. This CDR3 spans 15 amino acids. V lost 3 bases to trimming and J lost 5 bases, with 17 bases between them. The donors, nominally healthy at sampling, likely had unrecorded immune exposures.

The J gene is TRBJ2-5, the V gene TRBV5-1; D perhaps matches TRBD1 (6 bases). The sequencing input was PBMCs. The origin of this receptor is a man aged 40-49 years in good health and CMV-seropositive. The CDR3 DNA reads as TGCGCCAGCAGCTGGGTACAGGGCCGAGGTGAGACCCAGTACTTC. Translating it yields CASSWVQGRGETQYF.